A selection of T cell receptor beta chains follows, all from one sample in a study of beta chain features in type 1 diabetes. TCRdb keeps only in-frame clones here, not all; method: immunoSEQ multiplex PCR. Seen here are roughly 150,000 clones, 11% observed once, and the top ten hold under 2.5%. Sequenced material: central memory CD4+ T cells from blood. The source is a man aged 18 to 29 in good health. Each CDR3 is given with its conserved first and last residue. A D gene is named only where the DNA matches it firmly. Size values are once, few and many counts, or a class for expanded clones, and some rows have none.

TRBJ2-5,TRBV5-6,few,TRBD1,TGTGCCAGCAGCTTACAGGGGGCCTGGGAGACCCAGTACTTC,CASSLQGAWETQYF
TRBJ2-2,TRBV5-1,.,.,TGCGCCAGCAGCCGTGACCTGGGGATCGCCGGGGAGCTGTTTTTT,CASSRDLGIAGELFF
TRBJ1-4,TRBV30,.,TRBD1,TGTGCCTGGAGCCGGGACAGGGGGATTGAAAAACTGTTTTTT,CAWSRDRGIEKLFF
TRBJ2-2,TRBV7-3,few,TRBD1,TGTGCCAGCAGCTCAACCGGGACAGTTACCGGGGAGCTGTTTTTT,CASSSTGTVTGELFF
TRBJ2-7,TRBV9,.,TRBD2,TGTGCCAGCAGCGTAGCCGGACTAGCGGGAGGCAACTACGAGCAGTACTTC,CASSVAGLAGGNYEQYF
TRBJ2-3,TRBV7-3,.,.,TGTGCCAGCAGCTTAAGTGGGTGGGATACGCAGTATTTT,CASSLSGWDTQYF
TRBJ1-6,TRBV9,.,.,TGTGCCAGCAGCGCCAGGACAGAGAATTCACCCCTCCACTTT,CASSARTENSPLHF
TRBJ2-7,TRBV10-2,few,.,TGCGCCAGCAGCAGGATTGGGTACGAGCAGTACTTC,CASSRIGYEQYF
TRBJ1-2,TRBV28,.,.,TGTGCCAGCAGTTTCGGACAGAACTATGGCTACACCTTC,CASSFGQNYGYTF
TRBJ2-5,TRBV7-6,.,.,TGTGCCAGCAGCGGGGGGGGGCCGGAGACCCAGTACTTC,CASSGGGPETQYF
TRBJ1-1,TRBV28,.,.,TGTGCCAGCAGTAGGACAGCTATCGGTCGCACTGAAGCTTTCTTT,CASSRTAIGRTEAFF
TRBJ2-2,TRBV19,few,.,TGTGCCAGTAGCCAACAGGGTCCCGGGGAGCTGTTTTTT,CASSQQGPGELFF
TRBJ2-5,TRBV2,few,TRBD1,TGTGCCAGCAGAGGCGCCCAGACAGGGCAAGAGACCCAGTACTTC,CASRGAQTGQETQYF
TRBJ2-1,TRBV7-3,.,.,TGTGCCAGCAGCTTTAGAAACAACAATGAGCAGTTCTTC,CASSFRNNNEQFF
TRBJ2-7,TRBV25-1,.,TRBD1,TGTGCCAGCAGTGGGGGGACAGGGTCGGGATACGAGCAGTACTTC,CASSGGTGSGYEQYF
TRBJ1-6,TRBV5-6,few,.,TGTGCCAGCAGCTTGGAAAGTACTAATTCACCCCTCCACTTT,CASSLESTNSPLHF
TRBJ2-3,TRBV28,few,TRBD1,TGTGCCAGCAGGCGACAGGGAACAGATACGCAGTATTTT,CASRRQGTDTQYF
TRBJ1-2,TRBV30,.,TRBD1,TGTGCCTGGAACAGACCCCAGGGGGAAAACTATGGCTACACCTTC,CAWNRPQGENYGYTF
TRBJ2-7,TRBV14,.,TRBD2,TGTGCCAGCAGTTCCTCCGGACTAGCGAGTTACGAGCAGTACTTC,CASSSSGLASYEQYF
TRBJ1-2,TRBV7-2,few,.,TGTGCCAGCAGCCCGGAACAGGGAAGGAGGGTCACCTTC,CASSPEQGRRVTF
TRBJ2-1,TRBV7-2,few,TRBD2,TGTGCCAGCAGCTTAGGTGCGGGGGGGAGTAATGAGCAGTTCTTC,CASSLGAGGSNEQFF
TRBJ2-4,TRBV5-6,.,.,TGTGCCAGCAGCCCCGGGACAACTAACATTCAGTACTTC,CASSPGTTNIQYF
TRBJ2-5,TRBV7-9,few,.,TGTGCCAGCAGCTTATTGGGAGAGACCCAGTACTTC,CASSLLGETQYF
TRBJ2-5,TRBV5-1,.,TRBD1,TGCGCCAGCAGCTTGGGGGACAGGGGCGAAAAGACCCAGTACTTC,CASSLGDRGEKTQYF
TRBJ1-3,TRBV9,.,.,TGTGCCAGCAGCGTAGACGGAAGTCTCTCTGGAAACACCATATATTTT,CASSVDGSLSGNTIYF
TRBJ2-3,TRBV7-6,.,TRBD2,TGTGCCAGCAGCCTGACGGGACTAGCGGGAAGGGATACGCAGTATTTT,CASSLTGLAGRDTQYF
TRBJ1-1,TRBV18,.,.,TGTGCCAGCTCACCGATACAGGGTATGAACACTGAAGCTTTCTTT,CASSPIQGMNTEAFF
TRBJ2-1,TRBV29-1,many,TRBD1,TGCAGCGTGCTCCGGGACAGGGGTTACAATGAGCAGTTCTTC,CSVLRDRGYNEQFF
TRBJ2-3,TRBV7-2,.,TRBD2,TGTGCCAGCAGCTCACCCCCCGGGACTAGCGGGCGCACAGATACGCAGTATTTT,CASSSPPGTSGRTDTQYF
TRBJ2-1,TRBV7-8,.,TRBD2,TGTGCCAGCAGCATACTAGCGGGGCCTTACAATGAGCAGTTCTTC,CASSILAGPYNEQFF
TRBJ2-1,TRBV19,.,TRBD2,TGTGCCAGTACCGGGACTAGCGGGAGAGCCTACAATGAGCAGTTCTTC,CASTGTSGRAYNEQFF
TRBJ2-1,TRBV6-5,many,TRBD2,TGTGCCAGCAGTAAACTAGCGGGAGTGAGGTTCTTC,CASSKLAGVRFF
TRBJ2-7,TRBV28,.,.,TGTGCCAGCAGTTTCCCGGACACCTCCTACGAGCAGTACTTC,CASSFPDTSYEQYF
TRBJ2-1,TRBV29-1,many,TRBD2,TGCAGCGTTGGGGCCCGACTAGCGGCGCCTTTCTTC,CSVGARLAAPFF
TRBJ2-7,TRBV4-1,.,.,TGCGCCAGCAGCCAAGGCGGACAACCTGGGTACTACGAGCAGTACTTC,CASSQGGQPGYYEQYF
TRBJ1-2,TRBV7-9,few,.,TGTGCCAGCAGCCCCGCGGGCCTGAGCTATGGCTACACCTTC,CASSPAGLSYGYTF
TRBJ2-1,TRBV9,.,.,TGTGCCAGCAGCGTAGCGGCTCACGGGAATGAGCAGTTCTTC,CASSVAAHGNEQFF
TRBJ2-3,TRBV7-2,.,TRBD2,TGTGCCAGCAGCAATAGCGGGGGGGCACGTACGCAGTATTTT,CASSNSGGARTQYF
TRBJ2-3,TRBV18,.,.,TGTGCCAGCTCCCAGGGGCACGCAGATACGCAGTATTTT,CASSQGHADTQYF